These 21 T cell receptor beta chains share one sample of origin, sequenced in a study of shared clonotypes between healthy human individuals. Libraries were prepared by immunoSEQ multiplex PCR; TCRdb keeps only in-frame clonotypes and omits some of them. Among about 2.1 million clones listed, 85% to 95% were seen once. Cells designated naive CD8 were CD45RO-negative and were positively selected for CCR7, with terminally differentiated effector memory CD45RA+ cells excluded. The sequenced material came from naive CD8+ T cells from PBMCs. These receptor sequences come from a man aged 18-30 years in good health. Some clones in this sample may be carry-over from other donors' samples.

This chain joins TRBV9 and TRBJ2-3; D unclear. Germline V lookup: CDR1 SGDLS, CDR2 YYNGEE. Trimming left V 0 bases short and J 4 bases short, with 9 bases between. The CDR3 has 14 residues. The CDR3 region has the DNA TGTGCCAGCAGCGTAGGAGTAGTGCCAGATACGCAGTATTTT. This gives the protein CASSVGVVPDTQYF.

In this sample, this clone turned up once. V is TRBV5-4 and J is TRBJ1-1; D not certain. Trimming stripped 0 bases from V and 0 bases from J, with 9 bases between. This CDR3 is 15 amino acids long. Per the germline V gene, CDR1 is SGHNT and CDR2 is YYREEE (reference sequence). The CDR3 region has the DNA TGTGCCAGCAGCTTGGTTTCGGCAATGAACACTGAAGCTTTCTTT. It codes for CASSLVSAMNTEAFF.

The rearrangement links TRBV19 to TRBJ1-4; tentative D call: TRBD1 (5 bases). The CDR3 consists of 16 residues. V was cut by 9 bases and J by 0 bases, with 17 bases left in between. CDR1 and CDR2 (germline): LNHDA, SQIVND (reference sequence). In DNA form, the CDR3 reads TGTGCCAGCACGATCGGATGGGGCTCAACTAATGAAAAACTGTTTTTT. Translating it yields CASTIGWGSTNEKLFF.

The chain recombines TRBV27 with TRBJ2-2, with 10 nucleotides matching TRBD1. Germline values: CDR1 MNHEY, CDR2 SMNVEV (reference sequence). The CDR3 totals 15 residues. V lost 6 bases, J lost 10 bases, and 11 bases stayed unmatched. CDR3 coding DNA: TGTGCCAGCAGCCGCGGGACAGGGGCTCTAAAGGAGCTGTTTTTT. It codes for CASSRGTGALKELFF.

The chain carries TRBV7-7 and TRBJ2-5; 7 nucleotides align to TRBD1. The J call is doubtful: the DNA matches TRBJ2-7 better. This CDR3 spans 14 amino acids. Germline V lookup: CDR1 SSHAT, CDR2 FNYEAQ (reference sequence). In DNA form, the CDR3 reads TGTGCCAGCAGCCAGACAGGGAGCTCCTACGAGCAGTACTTC. It yields the protein CASSQTGSSYEQYF.

The chain carries TRBV19 and TRBJ1-2; D may be TRBD1 (6 bases). Germline lookup yields CDR1 LNHDA and CDR2 SQIVND (reference sequence). The CDR3 runs to 15 residues. Trimming took 3 bases from V and 0 from J, leaving 11 bases between them. CDR3 sequence (DNA): TGTGCCAGTAGTATCTGGACAGTTTCTAACTATGGCTACACCTTC. This codes for CASSIWTVSNYGYTF.

This clone was observed once. V gene TRBV6-1 combines with J gene TRBJ1-2; D ambiguous. Germline CDR1 is MNHNS and CDR2 is SASEGT. V lost 1 base, J lost 5 bases, and 14 bases lay in between. The CDR3 loop spans 15 amino acids. CDR3: CASSEDQALNYGYTF. CDR3 sequence (DNA): TGTGCCAGCAGTGAAGATCAGGCCCTAAATTATGGCTACACCTTC.

This chain links TRBV18 with TRBJ2-1; 9 bases agree with TRBD2. This CDR3 has 16 residues. V was clipped by 3 bases and J by 7 bases; unmatched bases: 10. Germline-derived CDR1 and CDR2 are KGHSH and LQKENI. CDR3 sequence reads: CASSPRASGVVNEQFF. The CDR3 nucleotides are TGTGCCAGCTCACCTCGGGCTAGCGGGGTGGTTAATGAGCAGTTCTTC.

The rearrangement joins TRBV4-3 to TRBJ2-1; no firm D call. Germline loops: CDR1 LGHNA, CDR2 YSLEER. The CDR3 extends over 16 amino acids. V was cut by 0 bases and J by 8 bases, with 17 bases left in between. The DNA of the CDR3 is TGCGCCAGCAGCCAAGAAAACCCCAGCTCGGTGTATGAGCAGTTCTTC. It specifies CASSQENPSSVYEQFF.

The chain carries TRBV6-5 and TRBJ2-7; no reliable D call. CDR1 and CDR2 from the germline V gene are MNHEY and SVGAGI. The ends were cut back, 0 bases at V and 2 bases at J, with 11 bases in the middle. CDR3 length: 15 residues. The CDR3 sequence: CASSYSGHPTYEQYF. As DNA, the CDR3 is TGTGCCAGCAGTTACTCAGGCCATCCGACCTACGAGCAGTACTTC.

With respect to this clone: Additional DNA sequences in this sample encode the identical CDR3. This chain joins TRBV19 and TRBJ2-7, with TRBD1 identical over 11 bases. The ends lost 5 bases at V and 3 bases at J; junction bases unmatched: 3. The CDR3 extends over 14 amino acids. Germline CDR1 reads LNHDA; CDR2 reads SQIVND (reference sequence). The CDR3 loop reads CASSAGTGGYEQYF. The CDR3 DNA sequence: TGTGCCAGTAGTGCGGGGACAGGGGGCTACGAGCAGTACTTC.

This clone showed up just a few times. This rearrangement joins TRBV4-2 to TRBJ1-1, with D tentatively TRBD1 (5 bases). CDR3 length equals 13 residues. V was pared by 4 bases and J by 1 base, with 7 bases between. CDR1 and CDR2 (germline): LGHNA, YNFKEQ. The DNA of the CDR3 is TGTGCCAGCAGCCCGACAGAGAACACTGAAGCTTTCTTT. Translating it yields CASSPTENTEAFF.

V usage is TRBV7-9 and J usage is TRBJ2-7, with 7 bases fitting TRBD2. The CDR3 consists of 14 residues. The germline V gene encodes CDR1 SEHNR and CDR2 FQNEAQ (reference sequence). Trimming took 5 bases from V and 7 from J; bases not matched to a gene: 11. CDR3 in amino acids: CASSRGAGVWEQYF. DNA for the CDR3: TGTGCCAGCAGCCGGGGTGCGGGGGTTTGGGAGCAGTACTTC.

This clone is a singleton in its sample. The chain employs TRBV6-6 and TRBJ2-7; 7 nucleotides line up with TRBD1. The germline V gene encodes CDR1 MNHNY and CDR2 SVGAGI (reference sequence). V shed 1 base, J shed 3 bases, and the junction held 6 bases outside the gene matches. This CDR3 is 15 amino acids long. The DNA for the CDR3 is TGTGCCAGCAGTTACTTCGCCGGACAGGTCTACGAGCAGTACTTC. The encoded protein is CASSYFAGQVYEQYF.

The chain employs TRBV2 and TRBJ1-1; D possibly corresponds to TRBD1 (5 bases). Germline lookup yields CDR1 SNHLY and CDR2 FYNNEI. Trimming left V 8 bases short and J 3 bases short, with 10 bases between. This CDR3 has 12 amino acids. Here the CDR3 reads CASQGGYTEAFF. CDR3 coding DNA: TGTGCCAGCCAGGGAGGGTACACTGAAGCTTTCTTT.

The rearrangement joins TRBV5-1 to TRBJ2-7, with 10 nucleotides matching TRBD1. Germline CDR1 is SGHRS and CDR2 is YFSETQ. The trim removed 0 bases at V and 6 bases at J, leaving 9 bases unmatched. The CDR3 has 16 amino acids. The CDR3 loop reads CASSLVRDRGDGEQYF. In DNA, the CDR3 is TGCGCCAGCAGCTTGGTGCGGGACAGGGGAGATGGCGAGCAGTACTTC. The complete variable domain, with remaining parts taken from reference TRBV5-1 and TRBJ2-7, reads KAGVTQTPRYLIKTRGQQVTLSCSPISGHRSVSWYQQTPGQGLQFLFEYFSETQRNKGNFPGRFSGRQFSNSRSEMNVSTLELGDSALYLCASSLVRDRGDGEQYFGPGTRLTVT.

The chain couples TRBV4-2 to TRBJ2-7; D is uncertain. Germline CDR1 reads LGHNA; CDR2 reads YNFKEQ. The CDR3 totals 13 residues. V shed 1 base and J shed 1 base, with 5 bases lying between them. CDR3 sequence: CASSQVLSYEQYF. CDR3 bases: TGTGCCAGCAGCCAAGTCTTGTCCTACGAGCAGTACTTC.

The V gene is TRBV28, the J gene TRBJ2-7; 7 bases agree with TRBD2. The CDR3 has 16 amino acids. Germline V gene lookup returns CDR1 MDHEN and CDR2 SYDVKM. V lost 7 bases, J lost 2 bases, and 14 bases stayed unmatched. This CDR3 is CASTESIGLGTYEQYF. CDR3 DNA: TGTGCCAGCACCGAGTCGATTGGACTAGGAACCTACGAGCAGTACTTC.

V gene TRBV27 combines with J gene TRBJ2-7; 8 nucleotides agree with TRBD2. Trimming cost V 0 bases and J 2 bases; bases outside gene matches: 6. CDR1 is MNHEY, CDR2 SMNVEV, per germline (reference sequence). This CDR3 contains 16 residues. DNA of the CDR3: TGTGCCAGCAGTTTATCGTTGGGACTAGTACCCTACGAGCAGTACTTC. Protein: CASSLSLGLVPYEQYF.

As concerns this clone: This may stem from a read error, because a much larger clone lies one nucleotide away. The chain uses TRBV7-8 and TRBJ2-7; D remains ambiguous. Germline V gene lookup returns CDR1 SGHVS and CDR2 FQNEAQ. The CDR3 has 11 amino acids. V lost 5 bases to trimming and J lost 3 bases, with 5 bases between them. The CDR3 loop is CASSPYYEQYF. CDR3 DNA sequence: TGTGCCAGCAGCCCCTACTACGAGCAGTACTTC.

The genes are TRBV7-9 and TRBJ2-3; D tentatively fits TRBD1 or TRBD2 (5 bases each). This CDR3 has 14 residues. Germline CDR1 SEHNR, CDR2 FQNEAQ (reference sequence). V lost 1 base, J lost 3 bases, and 8 bases lay in between. The CDR3 DNA reads TGTGCCAGCAGCTTAGTGTGGGGGACAGATACGCAGTATTTT. The encoded protein is CASSLVWGTDTQYF.